This TCR beta chain stems from a study of T cells after posttransplantation cyclophosphamide. Cyclophosphamide on days +3 and +4 followed busulfan-fludarabine conditioning and a marrow graft. A word on this clone: Its specificity is unknown.

General study results and limits: Tissue-infiltrating T cells from skin or gut overlapped little with blood T cells. Later post-transplant blood repertoires were often dominated by donor CD8+ memory clones.

Using immunoSEQ multiplex PCR, the repertoire was profiled, and TCRdb retains in-frame clones only, with some absent. The profile covers 11,000 or so clones, with around nine tenths appearing a single time and around 3.6% taken by the ten largest. CDR3 length equals 17 residues. Unmatched junction bases numbered 12, after V lost 4 bases and J lost 5 bases. Germline V gene sequence: CDR1 SEHNR, CDR2 FQNEAQ (reference sequence). This sequence was found in a female patient between 30 and 39 years old who received an allogeneic stem cell transplant from an unrelated donor, was CMV-positive, and had no GVHD. The T cells may come from the graft donor. The specimen was PBMCs, collected after allogeneic stem cell transplant with posttransplant cyclophosphamide. V is TRBV7-9 and J is TRBJ2-7; 12 nucleotides line up with TRBD1. CDR3 sequence reads: CASSSHPRDRGRHEQYF. CDR3 in DNA: TGTGCCAGCAGCTCACACCCCCGGGACAGGGGGCGTCACGAGCAGTACTTC.